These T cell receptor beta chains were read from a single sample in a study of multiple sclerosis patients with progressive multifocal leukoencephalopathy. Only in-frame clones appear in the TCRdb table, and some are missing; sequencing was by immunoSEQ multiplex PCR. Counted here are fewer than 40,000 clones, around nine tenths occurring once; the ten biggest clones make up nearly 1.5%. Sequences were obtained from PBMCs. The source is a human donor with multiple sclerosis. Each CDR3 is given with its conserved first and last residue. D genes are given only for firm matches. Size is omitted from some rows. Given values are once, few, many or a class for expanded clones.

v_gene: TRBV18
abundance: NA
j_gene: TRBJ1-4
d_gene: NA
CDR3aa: CASSPDFNEKLFF
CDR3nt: TGTGCCAGCTCTCCGGACTTTAATGAAAAACTGTTTTTT

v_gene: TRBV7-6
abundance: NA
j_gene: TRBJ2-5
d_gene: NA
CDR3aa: CASSYRQGGTETQYF
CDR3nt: TGTGCCAGCAGCTACCGACAGGGAGGTACAGAGACCCAGTACTTC

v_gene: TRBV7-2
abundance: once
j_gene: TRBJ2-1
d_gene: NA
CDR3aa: CASRDHRVNEQFF
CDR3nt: TGTGCCAGCAGGGACCACAGGGTGAATGAGCAGTTCTTC

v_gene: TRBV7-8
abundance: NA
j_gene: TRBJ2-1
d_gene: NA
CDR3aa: CASSLVGGAWGNEQFF
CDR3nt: TGTGCCAGCAGCTTAGTGGGAGGAGCTTGGGGAAATGAGCAGTTCTTC

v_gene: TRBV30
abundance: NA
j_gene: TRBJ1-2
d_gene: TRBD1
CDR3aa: CAAQGADGYTF
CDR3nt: TGTGCCGCCCAGGGGGCTGATGGCTACACCTTC

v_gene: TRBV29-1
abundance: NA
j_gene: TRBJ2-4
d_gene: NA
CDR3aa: CSVAGAPNIQYF
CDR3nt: TGCAGCGTTGCAGGGGCCCCAAACATTCAGTACTTC

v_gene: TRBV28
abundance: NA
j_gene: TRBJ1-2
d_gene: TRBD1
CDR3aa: CASSFDRDRGRSWGYTF
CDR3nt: TGTGCCAGCAGTTTTGATCGCGACAGGGGTCGGTCTTGGGGCTACACCTTC

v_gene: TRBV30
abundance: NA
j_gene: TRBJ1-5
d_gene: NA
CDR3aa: CAWRSGPASNQPQHF
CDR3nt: TGTGCCTGGAGGTCAGGGCCGGCGAGCAATCAGCCCCAGCATTTT

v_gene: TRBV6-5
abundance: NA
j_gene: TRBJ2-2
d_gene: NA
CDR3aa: CASSDLPNTGELFF
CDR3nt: TGTGCCAGCAGTGATCTGCCGAACACCGGGGAGCTGTTTTTT

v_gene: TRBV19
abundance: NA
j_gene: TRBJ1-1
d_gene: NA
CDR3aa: CASSPPWVGTEAFF
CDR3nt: TGTGCCAGTAGTCCCCCCTGGGTAGGCACTGAAGCTTTCTTT

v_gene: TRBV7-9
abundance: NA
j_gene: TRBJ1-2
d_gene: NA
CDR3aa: CASTSDRKDYGYTF
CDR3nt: TGTGCCAGCACCTCTGATCGGAAGGACTATGGCTACACCTTC

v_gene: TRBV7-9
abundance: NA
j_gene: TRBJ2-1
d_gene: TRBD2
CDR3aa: CASSRRLAGGFYNEQFF
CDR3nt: TGTGCCAGCAGCCGTAGACTAGCGGGAGGGTTTTACAATGAGCAGTTCTTC

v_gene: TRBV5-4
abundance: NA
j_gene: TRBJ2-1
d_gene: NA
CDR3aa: CASSLDQSSYNEQFF
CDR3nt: TGTGCCAGCAGCTTAGACCAGAGCTCCTACAATGAGCAGTTCTTC

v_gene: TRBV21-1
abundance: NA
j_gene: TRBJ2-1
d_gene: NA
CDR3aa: CASSKCGREANEQFF
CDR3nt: TGTGCCAGCAGCAAATGCGGGCGGGAGGCGAATGAGCAGTTCTTC

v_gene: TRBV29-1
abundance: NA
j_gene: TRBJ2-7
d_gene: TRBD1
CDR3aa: CSVETGTYEQYF
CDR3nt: TGCAGCGTGGAGACAGGGACCTACGAGCAGTACTTC

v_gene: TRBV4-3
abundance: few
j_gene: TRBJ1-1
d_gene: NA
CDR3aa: CASSATWGTAEAFF
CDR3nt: TGCGCCAGCAGCGCTACTTGGGGAACGGCTGAAGCTTTCTTT

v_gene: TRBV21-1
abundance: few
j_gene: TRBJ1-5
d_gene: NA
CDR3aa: CASIFGQSNQPQHF
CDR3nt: TGTGCCAGCATCTTCGGACAGTCCAATCAGCCCCAGCATTTT

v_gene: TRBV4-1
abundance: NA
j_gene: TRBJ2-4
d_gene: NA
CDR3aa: CASSQAEGLQYF
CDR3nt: TGCGCCAGCAGCCAAGCTGAGGGTTTACAGTACTTC

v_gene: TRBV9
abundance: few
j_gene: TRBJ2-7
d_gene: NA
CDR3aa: CASSVGFTGRAYEQYF
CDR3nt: TGTGCCAGCAGCGTAGGGTTTACGGGACGGGCTTACGAGCAGTACTTC

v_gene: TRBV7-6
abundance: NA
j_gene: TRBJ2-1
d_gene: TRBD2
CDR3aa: CASSFLAGGGNEQFF
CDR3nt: TGTGCCAGCAGCTTCCTAGCGGGAGGTGGTAATGAGCAGTTCTTC

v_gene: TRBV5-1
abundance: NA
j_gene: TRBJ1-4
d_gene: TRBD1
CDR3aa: CASSSRQGASEKLFF
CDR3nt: TGCGCCAGCAGCTCTAGACAGGGGGCGAGTGAAAAACTGTTTTTT

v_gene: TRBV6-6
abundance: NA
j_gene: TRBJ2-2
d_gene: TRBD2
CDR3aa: CASSGTSGWTGELFF
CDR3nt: TGTGCCAGCAGTGGGACTAGCGGGTGGACCGGGGAGCTGTTTTTT

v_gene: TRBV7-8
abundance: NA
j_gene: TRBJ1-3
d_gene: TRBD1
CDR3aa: CASSFADRASGNTIYF
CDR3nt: TGTGCCAGCAGCTTCGCGGACAGGGCAAGTGGAAACACCATATATTTT

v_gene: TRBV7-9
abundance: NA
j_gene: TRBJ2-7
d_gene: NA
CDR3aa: CASSPRGQSYEQYF
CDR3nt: TGTGCCAGCAGCCCGCGGGGGCAATCCTACGAGCAGTACTTC

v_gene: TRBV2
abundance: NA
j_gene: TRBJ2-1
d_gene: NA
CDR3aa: CASILHRREGQFF
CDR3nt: TGTGCCAGCATACTCCACAGAAGAGAGGGCCAGTTCTTC

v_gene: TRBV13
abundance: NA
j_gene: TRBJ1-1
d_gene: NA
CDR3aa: CASILPGATEAFF
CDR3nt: TGTGCCAGCATCTTACCAGGGGCCACTGAAGCTTTCTTT

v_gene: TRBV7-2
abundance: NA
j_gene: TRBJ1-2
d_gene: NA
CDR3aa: CASSLDWSGYTF
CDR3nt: TGTGCCAGCAGCTTAGATTGGAGTGGCTACACCTTC

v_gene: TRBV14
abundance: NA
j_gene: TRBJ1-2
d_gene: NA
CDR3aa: CASSQEAVYGYTF
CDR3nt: TGTGCCAGCAGCCAAGAAGCAGTCTATGGCTACACCTTC

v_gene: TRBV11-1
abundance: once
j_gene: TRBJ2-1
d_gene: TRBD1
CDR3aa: CASSLGQGNNEQFF
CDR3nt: TGTGCCAGCAGCTTGGGACAGGGTAACAATGAGCAGTTCTTC

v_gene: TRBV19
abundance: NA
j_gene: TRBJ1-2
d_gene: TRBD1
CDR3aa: CASSRGTGYGYTF
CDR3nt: TGTGCCAGTAGTAGGGGGACAGGCTATGGCTACACCTTC

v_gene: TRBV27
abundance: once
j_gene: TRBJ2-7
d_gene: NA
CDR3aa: CASNPSGTGIYEQYF
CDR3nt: TGTGCCAGCAACCCCTCGGGCACAGGCATTTACGAGCAGTACTTC

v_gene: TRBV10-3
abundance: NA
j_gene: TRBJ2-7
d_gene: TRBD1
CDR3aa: CAIRGDRGLVEQYF
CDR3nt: TGTGCCATCAGGGGAGACAGGGGGCTCGTCGAGCAGTACTTC

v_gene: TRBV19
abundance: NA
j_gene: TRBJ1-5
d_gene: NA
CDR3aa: CASYTGRGSNQPQHF
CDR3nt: TGTGCCAGTTACACAGGGAGAGGAAGCAATCAGCCCCAGCATTTT

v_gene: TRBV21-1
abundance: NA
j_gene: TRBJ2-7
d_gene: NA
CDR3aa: CASSKGDRGHYEQYF
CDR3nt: TGTGCCAGCAGCAAGGGGGACAGGGGCCACTACGAGCAGTACTTC

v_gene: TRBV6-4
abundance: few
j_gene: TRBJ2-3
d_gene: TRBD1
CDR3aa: CASSGQGGADTQYF
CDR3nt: TGTGCCAGCAGTGGACAGGGGGGGGCAGATACGCAGTATTTT

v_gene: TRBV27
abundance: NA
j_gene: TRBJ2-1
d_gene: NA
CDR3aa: CASSFTSAGEQFF
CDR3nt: TGTGCCAGCAGTTTCACCTCGGCGGGCGAGCAGTTCTTC

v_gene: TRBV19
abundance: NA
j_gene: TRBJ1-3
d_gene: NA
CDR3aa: CASSILTGNTIYF
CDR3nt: TGTGCCAGTAGTATTCTGACTGGAAACACCATATATTTT

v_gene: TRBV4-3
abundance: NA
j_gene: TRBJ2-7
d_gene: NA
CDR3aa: CASRYTVGAYEQYF
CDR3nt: TGCGCCAGCAGGTATACAGTCGGGGCGTACGAGCAGTACTTC

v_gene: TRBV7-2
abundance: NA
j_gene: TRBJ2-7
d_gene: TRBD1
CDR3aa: CASSSGRDRTYEQYF
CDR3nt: TGTGCCAGCAGCTCTGGCCGGGACAGAACCTACGAGCAGTACTTC

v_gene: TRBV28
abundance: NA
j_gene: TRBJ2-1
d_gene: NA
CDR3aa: CASEGPPYNEQFF
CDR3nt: TGTGCCAGCGAGGGCCCCCCCTACAATGAGCAGTTCTTC

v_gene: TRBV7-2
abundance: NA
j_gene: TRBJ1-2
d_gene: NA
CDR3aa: CASSLGGGAGYGYTF
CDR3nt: TGTGCCAGCAGCTTAGGCGGGGGGGCTGGCTATGGCTACACCTTC

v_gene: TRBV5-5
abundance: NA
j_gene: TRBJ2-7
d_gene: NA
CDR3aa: CASSLGLRFSYEQYF
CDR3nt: TGTGCCAGCAGCTTGGGACTACGGTTTTCGTACGAGCAGTACTTT

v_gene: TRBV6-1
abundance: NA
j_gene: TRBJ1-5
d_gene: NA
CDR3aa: CASTQGRVSNQPQHF
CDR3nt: TGTGCCAGCACGCAGGGGAGGGTTAGCAATCAGCCCCAGCATTTT

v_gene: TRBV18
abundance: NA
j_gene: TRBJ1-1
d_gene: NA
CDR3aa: CASSPGRRQLNTEAFF
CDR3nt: TGTGCCAGCTCACCCGGACGGCGCCAATTGAACACTGAAGCTTTCTTT

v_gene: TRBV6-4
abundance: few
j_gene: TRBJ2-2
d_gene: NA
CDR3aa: CASSAGNTGELFF
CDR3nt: TGTGCCAGCAGTGCCGGAAACACCGGGGAGCTGTTTTTT

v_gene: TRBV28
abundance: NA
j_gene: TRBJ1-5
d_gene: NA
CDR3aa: CASSPASNQPQHF
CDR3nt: TGTGCCAGCAGCCCAGCTAGCAATCAGCCCCAGCATTTT

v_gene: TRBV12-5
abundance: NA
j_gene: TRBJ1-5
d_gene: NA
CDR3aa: CASAWRDNQPQHF
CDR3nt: TGTGCTAGTGCTTGGAGGGACAATCAGCCCCAGCATTTT

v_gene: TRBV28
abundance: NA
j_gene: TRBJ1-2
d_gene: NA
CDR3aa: CASSLPNGYTF
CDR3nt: TGTGCCAGCAGTTTACCTAATGGCTACACCTTC

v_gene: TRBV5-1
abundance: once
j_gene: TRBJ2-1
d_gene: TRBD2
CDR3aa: CASSPGRRAGGPNNEQFF
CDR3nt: TGCGCCAGCAGCCCCGGCCGCCGAGCGGGAGGTCCTAACAATGAGCAGTTCTTC

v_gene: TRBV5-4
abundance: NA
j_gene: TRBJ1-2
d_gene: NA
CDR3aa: CASSLELNYGYTF
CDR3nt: TGTGCCAGCAGCTTGGAGCTAAACTATGGCTACACCTTC

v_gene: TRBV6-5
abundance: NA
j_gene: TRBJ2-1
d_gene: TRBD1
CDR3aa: CASSRQGGNEQFF
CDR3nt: TGTGCCAGCAGCCGACAGGGGGGTAATGAGCAGTTCTTC

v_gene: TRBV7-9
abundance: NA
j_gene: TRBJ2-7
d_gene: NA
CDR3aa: CASSLAGGEQYF
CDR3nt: TGTGCCAGCAGCTTAGCTGGGGGCGAGCAGTACTTC

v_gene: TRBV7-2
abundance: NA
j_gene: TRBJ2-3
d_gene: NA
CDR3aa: CASSEGGRPDTQYF
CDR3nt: TGTGCCAGCAGTGAAGGCGGTCGGCCAGATACGCAGTATTTT

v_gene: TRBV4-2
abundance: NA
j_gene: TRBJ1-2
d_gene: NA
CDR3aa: CASSQDGAGQNYGYTF
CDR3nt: TGTGCCAGCAGCCAAGATGGGGCCGGGCAGAACTATGGCTACACCTTC

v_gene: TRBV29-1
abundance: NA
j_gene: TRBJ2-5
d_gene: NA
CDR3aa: CSVDLGGAAETQYF
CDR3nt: TGCAGCGTTGATCTTGGCGGGGCGGCGGAGACCCAGTACTTC

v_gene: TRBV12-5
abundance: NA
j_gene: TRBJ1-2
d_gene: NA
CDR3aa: CASGLEPGPRYGGYTF
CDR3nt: TGTGCTAGTGGTTTGGAACCGGGGCCCCGCTATGGGGGCTACACCTTC

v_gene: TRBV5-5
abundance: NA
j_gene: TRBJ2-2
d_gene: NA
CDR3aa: CASSHDYGTGELFF
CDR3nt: TGTGCCAGCAGCCATGACTATGGGACCGGGGAGCTGTTTTTT

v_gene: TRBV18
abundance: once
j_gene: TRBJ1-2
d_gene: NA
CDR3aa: CASSPESGLGYTF
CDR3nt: TGTGCCAGCTCACCAGAGTCAGGGTTAGGCTACACCTTC

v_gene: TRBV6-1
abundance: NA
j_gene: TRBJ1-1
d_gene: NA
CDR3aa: CASSEIVAAEAFF
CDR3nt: TGTGCCAGCAGTGAAATCGTTGCGGCTGAAGCTTTCTTT